Below are 15 T cell receptor beta chains sequenced from a single sample in a study of shared clonotypes between healthy human individuals (dated by TCRdb to 2020 to 2022). Library construction relied on the immunoSEQ multiplex PCR assay. As stored in TCRdb, this immuneACCESS dataset retains in-frame rearrangements with V and J assigned. A fraction of the clones does not appear; measured against another copy, unresolved V genes explain less than half of the discrepancy, and the remainder lacks a known reason. The sample table lists about 230,000 clones, under 80% of them with a count of one. The ten largest clones represent over 8.5% of the sample. Sample: memory CD4+ T cells sorted from blood. Read against the paper, the sample's cell subset or site label means: CD45RA-negative fraction. These receptors came from a young man in good health.

This clone was counted between two and nine times. The gene calls are TRBV10-3 and TRBJ2-1; D gene ambiguous. In germline, CDR1 is ENHRY, CDR2 SYGVKD. V was clipped by 6 bases and J by 4 bases, with 4 bases between them. This CDR3 comprises 11 residues. The DNA for the CDR3 is TGTGCCATCAGGGAATACAATGAGCAGTTCTTC. Its translation is CAIREYNEQFF.

The count of this clone is one. The chain is built from TRBV5-1 and TRBJ2-5; D perhaps matches TRBD2 (7 bases). Looked up from germline, CDR1 is SGHRS and CDR2 is YFSETQ. Trimming left V 4 bases short and J 4 bases short, with 14 bases between. This CDR3 is built from 14 residues. The CDR3 bases are TGCGCCAGCAGCCTCGGGGGGCGCGGAGAGACCCAGTACTTC. It encodes CASSLGGRGETQYF.

CDR3 sequence: CASSQMGVGTDTQYF. CDR3 DNA: TGTGCCAGCAGCCAAATGGGAGTCGGGACAGATACGCAGTATTTT. V is TRBV2 and J is TRBJ2-3, with a possible D match to TRBD2 (5 bases). CDR1 is SNHLY, CDR2 FYNNEI, per germline. Trimming left V 6 bases short and J 3 bases short, with 16 bases between. This CDR3 is built from 15 residues.

The chain has TRBV28 and TRBJ1-4; D not resolved. The CDR3 loop spans 14 amino acids. Trimming removed 11 bases from V and 0 bases from J, with 13 bases in between. Germline V lookup: CDR1 MDHEN, CDR2 SYDVKM. CDR3 sequence reads: CASRPGSTNEKLFF. The CDR3, as DNA: TGTGCCTCCCGCCCCGGTTCAACTAATGAAAAACTGTTTTTT.

This chain joins TRBV4-1 and TRBJ2-7; 8 bases fit TRBD1. The CDR3 length is 14 residues. Germline CDR1 MGHRA, CDR2 YSYEKL. The V segment lost 3 bases and the J segment 5 bases; nucleotides outside the gene matches: 6. CDR3 residues: CASSHGQGLNEQYF. CDR3 DNA: TGCGCCAGCAGCCACGGACAGGGTCTAAACGAGCAGTACTTC.

This clone was seen at least ten times. V and J are TRBV2 and TRBJ1-5; D is undetermined. Germline V gives CDR1 SNHLY, CDR2 FYNNEI. Trimming cost V 4 bases and J 3 bases, with 10 bases left between them. The CDR3 sequence is 14 residues long. The CDR3, as DNA: TGTGCCAGCAGTGGATCCAGCCCCAATCAGCCCCAGCATTTT. Amino acid sequence: CASSGSSPNQPQHF. Using reference TRBV2 and TRBJ1-5 for the parts outside the CDR3, the full variable domain is EPEVTQTPSHQVTQMGQEVILRCVPISNHLYFYWYRQILGQKVEFLVSFYNNEISEKSEIFDDQFSVERPDGSNFTLKIRSTKLEDSAMYFCASSGSSPNQPQHFGDGTRLSIL.

The chain carries TRBV19 and TRBJ2-7, with D perhaps TRBD1 or TRBD2 (6 bases each). Germline V lookup: CDR1 LNHDA, CDR2 SQIVND (reference sequence). V was pared by 10 bases and J by 1 base, with 20 bases between. CDR3 length: 15 amino acids. This CDR3 is CATSTQGRGSYEQYF. In nucleotides, the CDR3 is TGTGCCACCTCAACTCAGGGGCGGGGATCCTACGAGCAGTACTTC.

The CDR3 loop reads CASSPGWTQYF. The CDR3 coding sequence is TGTGCCAGCAGCCCTGGTTGGACCCAGTACTTC. The gene calls are TRBV7-2 and TRBJ2-5; no definite D call. Germline V gives CDR1 SGHTA, CDR2 FQGNSA. This CDR3 is 11 amino acids long. V lost 5 bases to trimming and J lost 7 bases, with 8 bases between them.

The gene calls are TRBV29-1 and TRBJ2-7; 9 bases agree with TRBD1. Germline V gene data show CDR1 as SQVTM and CDR2 as ANQGSEA. This CDR3 contains 14 residues. V lost 6 bases, J lost 5 bases, and 11 bases stayed unmatched. CDR3 nucleotide sequence: TGCAGCGTGGGGGGACAGGGTAAATTCCACGAGCAGTACTTC. Its translation: CSVGGQGKFHEQYF.

This chain connects TRBV19 to TRBJ1-2; tentatively, D is TRBD1 (5 bases). Germline V CDR1 and CDR2: LNHDA, SQIVND (reference sequence). The CDR3 contains 14 residues. Deletions cut 7 bases from V and 4 bases from J, with 16 bases between. This chain's CDR3 is CASTLNRQSYGYTF. DNA for the CDR3: TGTGCCAGTACCCTAAACCGACAGAGCTATGGCTACACCTTC.

The sample holds one count of this clone. The J gene is TRBJ2-3, the V gene TRBV5-4; 8 nucleotides agree with TRBD2. Germline trimming cut 4 bases from V and 1 base from J; bases unmatched to any gene: 2. This CDR3 comprises 14 residues. Germline V gives CDR1 SGHNT, CDR2 YYREEE (reference sequence). The DNA of the CDR3 is TGTGCCAGCAGCCGGGAGGGGGGCACAGATACGCAGTATTTT. Protein: CASSREGGTDTQYF.

The chain couples TRBV18 to TRBJ2-1, with D maybe TRBD2 (6 bases). The CDR3 contains 15 residues. Germline-derived CDR1 and CDR2 are KGHSH and LQKENI. Deletions cut 3 bases from V and 8 bases from J, with 17 bases between. CDR3 amino acids: CASSPIGTLAHEQFF. The CDR3 DNA sequence: TGTGCCAGCTCACCCATAGGGACTCTAGCTCATGAGCAGTTCTTC.

Note on this clone: The junction and the germline gene differ at one end; a read error may be behind it. V is TRBV19 and J is TRBJ1-2; 7 bases match TRBD1. Germline lookup yields CDR1 LNHDA and CDR2 SQIVND (reference sequence). The CDR3 totals 12 residues. Here the CDR3 reads CAAGQVLYGYTF. CDR3 DNA sequence: TGCGCAGCCGGACAGGTGCTCTATGGCTACACCTTC.

The rearrangement links TRBV29-1 to TRBJ2-3; the match to TRBD1 covers 9 bases. The CDR3 loop spans 15 amino acids. CDR1 SQVTM and CDR2 ANQGSEA come from the germline V gene. The ends lost 6 bases at V and 6 bases at J; junction bases unmatched: 13. The DNA of the CDR3 is TGCAGCGTGACTACCGGGACAGGGAGGTCGGATACGCAGTATTTT. This gives the protein CSVTTGTGRSDTQYF.

The rearrangement links TRBV4-3 to TRBJ2-2; 9 nucleotides line up with TRBD2. Germline-derived CDR1 and CDR2 are LGHNA and YSLEER. The CDR3 totals 14 residues. With 1 base clipped from V and 9 bases from J, the junction kept 3 bases outside the gene matches. CDR3 residues: CASSQVAGVRELFF. DNA of the CDR3: TGCGCCAGCAGCCAAGTAGCGGGAGTTCGGGAGCTGTTTTTT.